The T cell receptor beta chain described here comes from a study of T cell responses to AZD1222 COVID-19 vaccine. The study's findings and limits: CD4 TCRs covered the whole spike, strongest at regions 160-218 and 743-854. No day 14 peak samples; only post-peak repertoires were characterized. Nearly half of the spike-specific TCRs reportedly recognize variant regions that carry no mutations.

J was trimmed by 7 bases and V by 5 bases; bases with no gene match: 7. CDR1 is SGHTA and CDR2 is FQGTGA in the germline V gene. CDR3 length: 15 amino acids. TCRdb keeps only in-frame clones here, not all; method: immunoSEQ multiplex PCR. The table records more than 140,000 clones, approximately 89% of them present only once. On this clone: Its antigen is not identified.

This chain uses TRBV7-3 with TRBJ2-5; TRBD2 matches 13 bases. The specimen comprised peripheral blood, sampled on day 0 of MenACWY control vaccination. The TCR comes from an adult in good health. The CDR3 sequence: CASSPTSGGPGTQYF. CDR3 coding DNA: TGTGCCAGCAGCCCGACTAGCGGGGGGCCGGGGACCCAGTACTTC.